This TCR beta chain comes out of a study of T cell responses to AZD1222 COVID-19 vaccine. Overall study findings and caveats: Sampling that yielded the repertoires occurred only after the peak T cell response. The donor group comprised mostly white British people and more females; the analysis possibly underestimated clonal diversity.

The method was immunoSEQ multiplex PCR; TCRdb's version includes in-frame clones alone and lacks a portion of them. The profile shows some 130,000 clones, around nine tenths of them singletons. The V gene lost 5 bases and the J gene lost 9 bases, with 13 bases spanning the gap. Germline V CDR1 and CDR2: MNHEY, SVGAGI. The CDR3 runs 12 residues. A single count supports this clone. Its antigen is unidentified. The sample here was peripheral blood, taken on day 0 of AZD1222 vaccination. This clonotype was sampled from an adult in good health. This chain joins TRBV6-5 and TRBJ1-2, with D hard to call. CDR3 sequence reads: CASSPAFQSYTF. The CDR3 DNA is TGTGCCAGCAGTCCCGCTTTTCAAAGCTACACCTTC.